This T cell receptor (beta chain) was identified in a study of radiation and T cells in renal cell carcinoma. Study-wide background: Nephrectomy followed 15 Gy stereotactic body radiation by 4 weeks.

Produced via immunoSEQ multiplex PCR; TCRdb's table is partial and in-frame only. The table lists 150,000 or so clones, about 91% of them singletons. V gave up 8 bases and J gave up 5 bases, with 16 bases separating them. CDR1 SGHNT and CDR2 YYREEE come from the germline V gene (reference sequence). The CDR3 extends over 13 amino acids. The time point denotes: blood 2 weeks post-SBRT. Treatment reported: 15 Gy SBRT to primary tumor, nephrectomy 4 weeks later. The origin of this receptor is a woman aged 50 to 60 with renal cell carcinoma. The chain has TRBV5-4 and TRBJ1-1; D gene ambiguous. Sequencing used blood, obtained from a patient whose treatment included radiotherapy and nephrectomy. CDR3 sequence (DNA): TGTGCCAGGGGAAACATCGGTGGGACTGAAGCTTTCTTT. It encodes CARGNIGGTEAFF.